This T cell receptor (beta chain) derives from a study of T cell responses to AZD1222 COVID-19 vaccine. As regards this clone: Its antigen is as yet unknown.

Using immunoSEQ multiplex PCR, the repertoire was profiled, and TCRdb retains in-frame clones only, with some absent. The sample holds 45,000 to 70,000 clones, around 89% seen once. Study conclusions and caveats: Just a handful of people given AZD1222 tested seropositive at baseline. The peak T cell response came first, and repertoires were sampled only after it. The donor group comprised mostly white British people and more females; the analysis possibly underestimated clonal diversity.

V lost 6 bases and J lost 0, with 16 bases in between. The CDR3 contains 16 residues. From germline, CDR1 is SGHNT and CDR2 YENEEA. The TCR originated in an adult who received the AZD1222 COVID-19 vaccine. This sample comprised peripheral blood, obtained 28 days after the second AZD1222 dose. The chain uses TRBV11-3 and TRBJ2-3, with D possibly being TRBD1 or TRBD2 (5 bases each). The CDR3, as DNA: TGTGCCAGCAGAGAGGGACGAGGAACTAGCACAGATACGCAGTATTTT. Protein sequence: CASREGRGTSTDTQYF.